These 2 T cell receptor beta chains were all obtained from the same sample, sequenced in a study of blood T cells in healthy people across ages. Alongside a J-beta primer mix, a sample-barcoded 5' primer served in a second PCR lasting about 7 to 12 cycles. TCRdb re-called the 5' RACE reads through MiXCR, storing one row per CDR3 protein. The sample has over 1.5 million distinct CDR3 sequences; around half are singletons. Material: blood. These receptors all come from a woman aged 40 to 50 in good health.

This clonotype was observed a few times. The rearrangement links TRBV4-2 to TRBJ2-7; 10 nucleotides match TRBD1. The J call may be in error: the DNA end matches TRBJ2-5 better. CDR3 length: 14 residues. The germline V gene encodes CDR1 LGHNA and CDR2 YNFKEQ. The CDR3 DNA sequence: TGTGCCAGCAGCCCCTGGACAGGGGGAAAGACCCAGTACTTC. Encoded protein: CASSPWTGGKTQYF.

This clonotype appeared a few times. The chain combines TRBV7-2 with TRBJ1-4; 9 bases match TRBD1. This CDR3 is built from 15 residues. Per the germline V gene, CDR1 is SGHTA and CDR2 is FQGNSA. V shed 2 bases, J shed 7 bases, and the junction held 5 bases outside the gene matches. DNA for the CDR3: TGTGCCAGCAGCTTATCCCCGGGACAGGGTGAAAAACTGTTTTTT. It specifies CASSLSPGQGEKLFF.